This TCR beta chain was sequenced for a study of blood T cell repertoires in COVID-19. Study information: Whether acute or convalescent, the COVID-19 samples came from the United States, Italy and Spain.

The junction had 11 bases not matched to a gene; V was cut back by 2 bases and J by 0 bases. Germline V gene lookup returns CDR1 SEHNR and CDR2 FQNEAQ (reference sequence). This CDR3 has 18 residues. Repertoires were generated with immunoSEQ multiplex PCR, while TCRdb's copy carries only in-frame clones and drops some. The profile shows some 97,000 clones, 86% of them singletons. The rearrangement joins TRBV7-9 to TRBJ1-1; TRBD1 matches at 8 bases. This sequence originates from a woman aged 45-65 years who had recovered from COVID-19. Sequenced sample: PBMCs or T cells enriched from blood (not recorded which). The CDR3 DNA reads TGTGCCAGCAGCTTACAGATCCGGACAGGGAACATGAACACTGAAGCTTTCTTT. Its protein is CASSLQIRTGNMNTEAFF.